The 31 T cell receptor beta chains presented below share a single source sample, sequenced in a study of blood T cell repertoires in COVID-19. TCRdb's copy holds only in-frame clones and misses some; the assay was immunoSEQ multiplex PCR. The sample records 150,000 to 200,000 clones, around 81% being singletons. The sample consisted of PBMCs or T cells enriched from blood (not recorded which). The receptors were gathered from a man aged 35-49 years who had recovered from COVID-19.

This sequence joins TRBV5-1 and TRBJ1-5, with unresolved D. Germline CDR1 reads SGHRS; CDR2 reads YFSETQ. Trimming took off 1 base at V and 4 bases at J, with 9 bases between the two ends. This CDR3 comprises 14 residues. CDR3 DNA: TGCGCCAGCAGCTTGAGGAGCCCTAATCAGCCCCAGCATTTT. Its protein product is CASSLRSPNQPQHF.

The V call is TRBV5-4, the J call TRBJ1-3; weak D call: TRBD1 (5 bases). This CDR3 has 17 residues. Germline V lookup: CDR1 SGHNT, CDR2 YYREEE (reference sequence). V was clipped by 3 bases and J by 2 bases, with 18 bases between them. The CDR3 here is CASSWAGGAMAGNTIYF. The CDR3 nucleotides are TGTGCCAGCAGCTGGGCCGGAGGGGCGATGGCTGGAAACACCATATATTTT.

The chain has TRBV21-1 and TRBJ2-1; whether TRBD2, the table's D call, matches the DNA was not checked. TRBV21-1 counts as a pseudogene. CDR3 length: 17 residues. The CDR3 loop is CASSKHQAGEPYNEQFF. The CDR3 DNA sequence: TGTGCCAGCAGCAAGCACCAAGCGGGGGAGCCTTACAATGAGCAGTTCTTC.

For this clone: Relative to the germline gene, one junction end is altered; a read error may explain this. The chain recombines TRBV6-1 with TRBJ1-1; 12 nucleotides match TRBD1. The CDR3 extends over 14 amino acids. Germline CDR1 and CDR2: MNHNS and SASEGT. Written as DNA, the CDR3 is TGTGCCAGCAGTGATCAACCGGGACAGGGGGCGGGCTACTTT. Protein product: CASSDQPGQGAGYF.

The V gene is TRBV5-4, the J gene TRBJ1-6; D is uncertain. Germline assignment: CDR1 SGHNT and CDR2 YYREEE (reference sequence). Trimming took off 0 bases at V and 8 bases at J, with 6 bases between the two ends. The CDR3 sequence is 13 residues long. As DNA, the CDR3 is TGTGCCAGCAGCTTGGACGCGGATTCACCCCTCCACTTT. Its translation is CASSLDADSPLHF.

At least ten counts were recorded for this clone. This chain uses TRBV23-1 with TRBJ1-2, with D unresolved. TRBV23-1 is reported as an ORF; its role is uncertain. CDR3 size: 13 residues. Trimming took 2 bases from V and 2 from J, leaving 6 bases between them. The CDR3 bases are TGCGCCAGCAGTCAACGGGAAAACTATGGCTACACCTTC. Protein: CASSQRENYGYTF.

This clone has a single count. The rearrangement uses TRBV12-5 and TRBJ1-5; D uncertain. Looked up from germline, CDR1 is LGHNT and CDR2 is FRNRAP. The V end lost 1 base, the J end lost 8 bases, and 12 bases lay between the germline ends. The CDR3 is 14 residues long. The CDR3 coding sequence is TGTGCTAGTGGTTTGGCCCTAGCGGCGGAGCCCCAGCATTTT. Protein product: CASGLALAAEPQHF.

The chain uses TRBV28 and TRBJ1-2; no clear D gene. The V gene lost 6 bases and the J gene lost 7 bases, with 9 bases spanning the gap. The CDR3 length is 11 residues. Germline lookup yields CDR1 MDHEN and CDR2 SYDVKM. The CDR3 sequence is CASRTSVGYTF. DNA of the CDR3: TGTGCCAGCAGAACGAGTGTTGGCTACACCTTC.

The rearrangement uses TRBV13 and TRBJ1-2; D remains ambiguous. The V gene's germline CDR1 is PRHDT and CDR2 FYEKMQ (reference sequence). Trimming took off 0 bases at V and 3 bases at J, with 8 bases between the two ends. The CDR3 is 14 residues long. The CDR3 bases are TGTGCCAGCAGCTTAGGTACGGACTACTATGGCTACACCTTC. Protein sequence: CASSLGTDYYGYTF.

The chain employs TRBV27 and TRBJ2-7; TRBD1 aligns across 11 bases. The CDR3 loop spans 15 amino acids. After removal of 2 bases from V and 3 bases from J, the junction contained 3 bases not matched to a gene. Germline CDR1 is MNHEY and CDR2 is SMNVEV (reference sequence). The DNA of the CDR3 is TGTGCCAGCAGTTTAGGGACAGGGGGTTACTACGAGCAGTACGTC. Amino acid sequence: CASSLGTGGYYEQYV.

J is TRBJ1-5 and V is TRBV28, with a possible D match to TRBD1 (5 bases). The germline V and J ends were trimmed by 8 bases and 6 bases, with 14 bases remaining between them. The CDR3 extends over 13 amino acids. CDR1 and CDR2 from the germline V gene are MDHEN and SYDVKM. In DNA, the CDR3 is TGTGCCAGCTTGGGGCAGGAGTTTCAGCCCCAGCATTTT. This encodes CASLGQEFQPQHF.

This clone was counted once. J is TRBJ2-5 and V is TRBV5-8, with TRBD2 matching 8 bases. Looked up from germline, CDR1 is SGHTS and CDR2 is YDEGEE. The CDR3 length is 16 residues. The junction had 12 bases not matched to a gene; V was cut back by 4 bases and J by 4 bases. CDR3 coding DNA: TGTGCCAGCAGCCCCGATTCGGGGGGGCGAGGAGAGACCCAGTACTTC. Translated, it gives CASSPDSGGRGETQYF.

The chain joins TRBV19 to TRBJ1-3; D not resolved. CDR1 and CDR2 (germline): LNHDA, SQIVND (reference sequence). This CDR3 spans 13 amino acids. Between the trimmed V and J ends, which lost 6 bases and 3 bases, there was a span of 9 bases. Here the CDR3 reads CASSNTIGNTIYF. The CDR3 region has the DNA TGTGCCAGTAGCAACACAATTGGAAACACCATATATTTT.

Judged by abundance, this clone is medium-sized (0.01 to 0.1%). The chain carries TRBV19 and TRBJ1-3, with TRBD1 as a possible D gene (6 bases). The V end was cut by 7 bases, the J end by 0 bases, with 25 bases between. The CDR3 runs to 19 residues. Germline CDR1 reads LNHDA; CDR2 reads SQIVND (reference sequence). For the CDR3, the DNA is TGTGCCAGTACCCGCTCCAGGGGACAACCTACAATCTCTGGAAACACCATATATTTT. Amino acids: CASTRSRGQPTISGNTIYF.

J is TRBJ1-1 and V is TRBV6-5; D gene unclear. Germline V lookup: CDR1 MNHEY, CDR2 SVGAGI. The V end was cut by 2 bases, the J end by 0 bases, with 7 bases between. This CDR3 is built from 14 residues. The DNA for the CDR3 is TGTGCCAGCAGTTACCTTTATATGAACACTGAAGCTTTCTTT. Residues: CASSYLYMNTEAFF.

The rearrangement joins TRBV5-6 to TRBJ2-1; 11 bases align to TRBD2. This CDR3 spans 16 amino acids. After removal of 0 bases from V and 6 bases from J, the junction contained 5 bases not matched to a gene. The germline V gene encodes CDR1 SGHDT and CDR2 YYEEEE. CDR3 bases: TGTGCCAGCAGCTTGGGAGTAGCGGGGGGGTTCAATGAGCAGTTCTTC. It codes for CASSLGVAGGFNEQFF. Using reference TRBV5-6 and TRBJ2-1 for the parts outside the CDR3, the full variable domain is DAGVTQSPTHLIKTRGQQVTLRCSPKSGHDTVSWYQQALGQGPQFIFQYYEEEERQRGNFPDRFSGHQFPNYSSELNVNALLLGDSALYLCASSLGVAGGFNEQFFGPGTRLTVL.

V usage is TRBV5-1 and J usage is TRBJ2-7; 10 bases are shared with TRBD1. The CDR3 is made up of 14 amino acids. CDR1 and CDR2 (germline): SGHRS, YFSETQ. V was clipped by 3 bases and J by 3 bases; unmatched bases: 3. DNA of the CDR3: TGCGCCAGCAGCTCCCGGGACAGGGGCTACGAGCAGTACTTC. This sequence encodes CASSSRDRGYEQYF.

This chain connects TRBV5-1 to TRBJ2-4; 7 bases match TRBD1. Trimming removed 2 bases from V and 6 bases from J; junction bases left unmatched: 2. Germline CDR1 SGHRS, CDR2 YFSETQ. This CDR3 region has 13 residues. The CDR3 bases are TGCGCCAGCAGCTTACGGGACAGAAACATTCAGTACTTC. This encodes CASSLRDRNIQYF.

The CDR3 loop reads CATSALDRTDTQYF. The CDR3 nucleotides are TGTGCCACCAGCGCCCTGGACAGGACAGATACGCAGTATTTT. The V and J genes are TRBV15 and TRBJ2-3, with 7 bases matching TRBD1. V was pared by 5 bases and J by 3 bases, with 5 bases of the junction left unmatched. Germline V lookup: CDR1 LNHNV, CDR2 YYDKDF (reference sequence). The CDR3 is made up of 14 amino acids.

This clone was seen at least ten times. This CDR3 is also generated by other DNA sequences in the sample. The chain carries TRBV5-1 and TRBJ2-3; TRBD2 matches at 10 bases. Trimming at V came to 7 bases and at J to 3 bases, leaving 5 bases not matched to a gene. Germline-derived CDR1 and CDR2 are SGHRS and YFSETQ. This CDR3 comprises 14 residues. The CDR3 region has the DNA TGCGCCAGCTTGAGCGGGGGGGCAACAGATACGCAGTATTTT. The encoded protein is CASLSGGATDTQYF.

The genes are TRBV3-1 (or the pseudogene TRBV3-2) and TRBJ1-2; the D is unclear. This CDR3 region has 15 residues. Germline CDR1 and CDR2: LGHDT and YNNKEL (reference sequence). Deletions cut 0 bases from V and 4 bases from J, with 12 bases between. In nucleotides, the CDR3 is TGTGCCAGCAGCCAAGAGCCAGGCAGCACCTATGGCTACACCTTC. It translates to CASSQEPGSTYGYTF.

The chain's CDR3 is CASSLQGAYQPQHF. The CDR3 DNA is TGTGCCAGCAGTTTACAGGGGGCCTATCAGCCCCAGCATTTT. V usage is TRBV28 and J usage is TRBJ1-5; 8 positions match TRBD1. V shed 2 bases and J 5 bases; nucleotides not matched to a gene: 2. The V gene's germline CDR1 is MDHEN and CDR2 SYDVKM. CDR3 size: 14 residues.

This clone occurred a few times. This chain uses TRBV18 with TRBJ2-7; 7 nucleotides agree with TRBD2. V lost 1 base to trimming and J lost 5 bases; unmatched junction nucleotides: 11. Germline loops: CDR1 KGHSH, CDR2 LQKENI. The CDR3 contains 16 residues. The CDR3 region is CASSPLGRANSHEQYF. In nucleotides, the CDR3 is TGTGCCAGCTCACCACTTGGGAGGGCGAATTCCCACGAGCAGTACTTC.

The DNA for the CDR3 is TGTGCCAGCTCACCGGGCCATCTCCGTAACTATGGCTACACCTTC. Its translation is CASSPGHLRNYGYTF. V is TRBV18 and J is TRBJ1-2; D gene ambiguous. V lost 3 bases and J 1 base, leaving 12 bases between the germline ends. The germline V gene encodes CDR1 KGHSH and CDR2 LQKENI. This CDR3 contains 15 residues.

J is TRBJ2-5 and V is TRBV27; 8 nucleotides agree with TRBD1. Germline V gene lookup returns CDR1 MNHEY and CDR2 SMNVEV (reference sequence). Trimming removed 3 bases from V and 5 bases from J; junction bases left unmatched: 5. The CDR3 length is 14 residues. CDR3 in DNA: TGTGCCAGCAGTTTTCAGGGGGCTTGGGAGACCCAGTACTTC. Amino acids: CASSFQGAWETQYF.

V and J are TRBV7-2 and TRBJ2-5; 9 nucleotides line up with TRBD2. This CDR3 has 16 residues. The germline gives CDR1 SGHTA, CDR2 FQGNSA. Trimming took 6 bases from V and 2 from J; bases not matched to a gene: 10. Here the CDR3 DNA reads TGTGCCAGCAGTTCCCGTGCGGGGGGGAATCAAGAGACCCAGTACTTC. As protein: CASSSRAGGNQETQYF.

This clone was counted a single time. The chain links TRBV19 to TRBJ2-1, with D hard to call. This CDR3 has 13 amino acids. Trimming removed 7 bases at V and 7 bases at J, with 14 bases between. The germline V gene has CDR1 LNHDA and CDR2 SQIVND (reference sequence). The CDR3 spells CASTRWQSNEQFF. The CDR3 DNA reads TGTGCCAGTACGCGGTGGCAGTCAAATGAGCAGTTCTTC.

This clone was recorded many times. The chain combines TRBV13 with TRBJ1-1; 8 bases are a match to TRBD1. The CDR3 extends over 14 amino acids. The V and J ends lost 4 bases and 4 bases, in that order; junction bases with no gene match: 5. In germline, CDR1 is PRHDT, CDR2 FYEKMQ (reference sequence). CDR3 bases: TGTGCCAGCAGCTCGGGGGACAGGATCACTGAAGCTTTCTTT. It is translated as CASSSGDRITEAFF.

V gene TRBV6-5 combines with J gene TRBJ2-2, with TRBD2 identical over 7 bases. Germline V gives CDR1 MNHEY, CDR2 SVGAGI. This CDR3 contains 15 residues. The junction had 2 bases not matched to a gene; V was cut back by 4 bases and J by 0 bases. CDR3 in DNA: TGTGCCAGCAGTTGGGAGGGGACGAACACCGGGGAGCTGTTTTTT. Amino acids: CASSWEGTNTGELFF.

The gene calls are TRBV3-1 (or the pseudogene TRBV3-2) and TRBJ2-2; D is possibly TRBD2 (5 bases). From germline, CDR1 is LGHDT and CDR2 YNNKEL (reference sequence). This CDR3 is 15 amino acids long. Trimming cost V 6 bases and J 3 bases, with 14 bases left between them. This CDR3 is CASRFLGSYTGELFF. In DNA, the CDR3 is TGTGCCAGCAGGTTTCTTGGGAGTTACACCGGGGAGCTGTTTTTT.

This chain links TRBV7-9 with TRBJ2-3, with a weak D call TRBD2 (6 bases). The CDR3 totals 13 residues. The germline CDR1 and CDR2 sequences are SEHNR and FQNEAQ (reference sequence). V was trimmed by 3 bases and J by 6 bases, leaving 10 bases between them. CDR3 region: CASSFIAGDTQYF. The CDR3 nucleotides are TGTGCCAGCAGCTTCATTGCGGGGGATACGCAGTATTTT.